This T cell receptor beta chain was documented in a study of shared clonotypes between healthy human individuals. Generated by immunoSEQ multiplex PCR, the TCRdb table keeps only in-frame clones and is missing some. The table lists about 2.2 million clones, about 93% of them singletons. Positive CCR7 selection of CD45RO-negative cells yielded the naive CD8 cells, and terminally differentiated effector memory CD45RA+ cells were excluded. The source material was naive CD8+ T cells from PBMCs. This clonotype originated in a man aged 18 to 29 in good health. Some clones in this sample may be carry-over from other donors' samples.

The CDR3 here is CATSRVPSQSYYEQYF. In DNA, the CDR3 is TGTGCCACCAGCAGAGTTCCTAGCCAGTCTTACTACGAGCAGTACTTC. J is TRBJ2-7 and V is TRBV15; D might be TRBD2 (5 bases). The CDR3 loop spans 16 amino acids. In germline, CDR1 is LNHNV, CDR2 YYDKDF (reference sequence). The V gene lost 1 base and the J gene lost 3 bases, with 16 bases spanning the gap.